This TCR beta chain was identified in a study of radiotherapy plus CTLA-4 blockade in lung cancer. Method: immunoSEQ multiplex PCR; TCRdb's copy keeps in-frame clones and lacks some. The sample carries around 70,000 clones, around 87% recorded once. The CDR3 runs 17 residues. Germline CDR1 and CDR2: SGHTA and FQGTGA. Trimming shortened V by 3 bases and J by 5 bases, and 22 bases separated the two germline ends. Sequencing used peripheral blood, obtained from a patient treated with radiotherapy plus ipilimumab. This clonotype was sampled from a human donor with non-small cell lung cancer that progressed on radiotherapy plus ipilimumab. This chain connects TRBV7-3 to TRBJ2-5; possibly TRBD1 for D (6 bases). DNA of the CDR3: TGTGCCAGCAGCTTGGGGCTCGGGCAGGGACATGGGGAGACCCAGTACTTC. This codes for CASSLGLGQGHGETQYF.